This T cell receptor (beta chain) came from a study of CD8 T cells in ankylosing spondylitis. Germline V gene lookup returns CDR1 SNHLY and CDR2 FYNNEI. The CDR3 has 15 residues. Trimming pared 7 bases from V and 0 bases from J, leaving 13 bases between. A quantitative 5'-RACE method, one with molecular barcodes, was used to make TCR beta libraries. TCRdb ran MiXCR on the 5' RACE reads and lists one entry per CDR3 protein. The table includes 230,000 or so distinct CDR3 sequences, over 15% detected once. To note about this clonotype: No antigen is known for it.

General observations from the study: Disease-linked clones were reportedly significantly enriched in matched ankylosing spondylitis synovial fluid. As for the disease-linked clones, they showed a CD8+ phenotype and occurred at relatively low frequencies in peripheral blood.

The rearrangement links TRBV2 to TRBJ1-5; a possible D gene is TRBD1 (5 bases). This TCR derives from a male donor with ankylosing spondylitis or in good health (not recorded which). Sequencing input: blood, either unsorted or a sorted T cell fraction (not recorded which). The DNA of the CDR3 is TGTGCCAGCACCTTCCAGGGAGATAGCAATCAGCCCCAGCATTTT. Translation: CASTFQGDSNQPQHF.